This TCR beta chain was observed in a study of early T cells in non-severe SARS-CoV-2 infection. This clonotype was detected only a few times. Its antigen is unidentified. Whole-study results and caveats: Lookups in VDJdb leaned toward anti-spike CD8 responses and missed private and CD4 specificities.

As part of library construction, unique molecular identifiers were attached to individual cDNA molecules. One entry per CDR3 protein results from TCRdb running MiXCR on the 5' RACE reads. The repertoire holds approximately 76,000 distinct CDR3 sequences, about 11% seen once, with about 4.4% in the top ten. Germline V gives CDR1 SGHVS, CDR2 FNYEAQ. Trimming left V 1 base short and J 6 bases short, with 10 bases between. The length of the CDR3 is 13 residues. The chain couples TRBV7-6 to TRBJ2-7; D gene uncertain. Sequencing used whole blood. This clonotype was obtained from an adult who was a healthcare worker with PCR-confirmed SARS-CoV-2 infection or an uninfected control (not recorded which). CDR3 nucleotide sequence: TGTGCCAGCAGCTTAGAAAGTTTTGGCGAGCAGTACTTC. It specifies CASSLESFGEQYF.